This TCR beta chain came from a study of T-cell memory formation after mild COVID-19. About the study: TCR clusters were mostly donor specific.

MiXCR, run by TCRdb on the 5' RACE reads, gives a single entry per CDR3 protein. The sample holds a few hundred thousand distinct CDR3 sequences; around 15% are singletons and the top ten take 20% to 25%. V lost 3 bases, J lost 2 bases, and 5 bases stayed unmatched. The CDR3 consists of 18 residues. The V gene's germline CDR1 is LNHNV and CDR2 YYDKDF (reference sequence). About this clonotype: Its antigen is unknown.

Points from the study as a whole: Chiefly within CM and EM were the contracting CD4+ clones; CD8+ ones were within EMRA.

Source material: PBMCs or a T cell subset sorted from them (not recorded which). The chain carries TRBV15 and TRBJ2-1, with 15 bases identical to TRBD2. The sequence came from a young man who had mild COVID-19 (a few samples of this study predate the infection). Cell type and time point are not known. CDR3 region: CATSRGTSGGLAYNEQFF. DNA of the CDR3: TGTGCCACCAGCAGGGGGACTAGCGGGGGGTTAGCCTACAATGAGCAGTTCTTC.